Presented here are 30 T cell receptor beta chains from one specimen sequenced in a study of shared clonotypes between healthy human individuals. Libraries were prepared by immunoSEQ multiplex PCR; TCRdb keeps only in-frame clonotypes and omits some of them. The sample contains more than 900,000 clones, 78% of which appear only once. The sequencing sample was made of memory CD4+ T cells from PBMCs. As for subset: CD45RA-negative fraction. These receptors came from a man aged 18 to 35 in good health. Some clones in this sample may be carry-over from other donors' samples.

This chain connects TRBV28 to TRBJ2-3; D ambiguous. The CDR3 is made up of 12 amino acids. The ends were cut back, 5 bases at V and 2 bases at J, with 5 bases in the middle. Germline CDR1 MDHEN, CDR2 SYDVKM. The chain's CDR3 is CASSPFTDTQYF. The CDR3 DNA follows: TGTGCCAGCAGTCCATTCACAGATACGCAGTATTTT.

The J gene is TRBJ2-7, the V gene TRBV2, with a possible D match to TRBD1 (6 bases). CDR1 is SNHLY, CDR2 FYNNEI, per germline. The V end was cut by 9 bases, the J end by 2 bases, with 17 bases between. This CDR3 is 14 amino acids long. In DNA, the CDR3 is TGTGCCAGTAGAGAGACAGGACACCCCTACGAGCAGTACTTC. Protein: CASRETGHPYEQYF. The full variable domain, in which reference TRBV2 and TRBJ2-7 provide the parts outside the CDR3, is EPEVTQTPSHQVTQMGQEVILRCVPISNHLYFYWYRQILGQKVEFLVSFYNNEISEKSEIFDDQFSVERPDGSNFTLKIRSTKLEDSAMYFCASRETGHPYEQYFGPGTRLTVT.

J is TRBJ2-7 and V is TRBV7-2; 7 bases agree with TRBD1. From germline, CDR1 is SGHTA and CDR2 FQGNSA. V dropped 5 bases and J dropped 3; count of bases not matched to a gene: 16. This CDR3 is built from 17 residues. CDR3: CASSPTRLTGKHYEQYF. As DNA, the CDR3 is TGTGCCAGCAGCCCTACCAGACTGACAGGGAAACACTACGAGCAGTACTTC.

This chain connects TRBV7-2 to TRBJ1-2; D remains unclear. Germline lookup yields CDR1 SGHTA and CDR2 FQGNSA. The CDR3 extends over 13 amino acids. V was pared by 2 bases and J by 6 bases, with 10 bases between. Here the CDR3 DNA reads TGTGCCAGCAGCTTAATTTTCACAGATGGCTACACCTTC. Its translation: CASSLIFTDGYTF. Supplemented by reference TRBV7-2 and TRBJ1-2, the full variable domain reads GAGVSQSPSNKVTEKGKDVELRCDPISGHTALYWYRQSLGQGLEFLIYFQGNSAPDKSGLPSDRFSAERTGGSVSTLTIQRTQQEDSAVYLCASSLIFTDGYTFGSGTRLTVV.

The rearrangement uses TRBV7-9 and TRBJ1-1, with D hard to call. Germline CDR1 reads SEHNR; CDR2 reads FQNEAQ (reference sequence). V gave up 4 bases and J gave up 6 bases, with 12 bases separating them. CDR3 length equals 13 residues. The chain's CDR3 is CASSYGNSPEAFF. CDR3 nucleotide sequence: TGTGCCAGCAGCTATGGGAATAGCCCTGAAGCTTTCTTT.

The chain carries TRBV19 and TRBJ2-7, with D possibly being TRBD2 (5 bases). With 5 bases removed from V and 0 bases from J, the gap between germline ends came to 14 bases. The germline gives CDR1 LNHDA, CDR2 SQIVND (reference sequence). This CDR3 is 15 amino acids long. CDR3 bases: TGTGCCAGTAGTCCTCCGGGAACGGTCTCCTACGAGCAGTACTTC. Amino acids: CASSPPGTVSYEQYF.

The chain uses TRBV7-8 and TRBJ2-7; no reliable D call. The CDR3 has 14 residues. The V end was cut by 1 base, the J end by 6 bases, with 13 bases between. Germline V gives CDR1 SGHVS, CDR2 FQNEAQ. The CDR3 protein is CASSLEGGSGEQYF. The CDR3 nucleotides read TGTGCCAGCAGCTTAGAGGGCGGATCAGGCGAGCAGTACTTC.

V and J are TRBV5-8 and TRBJ1-2; 8 nucleotides agree with TRBD1. The CDR3 covers 15 residues. Germline assignment: CDR1 SGHTS and CDR2 YDEGEE. The J segment lost 4 bases and the V segment lost 4 bases, leaving 9 bases of the junction unmatched. CDR3 nucleotide sequence: TGTGCCAGCAGCCTAAGGACAGGGAAGATCTATGGCTACACCTTC. The encoded protein is CASSLRTGKIYGYTF.

This clone was counted between two and nine times. The chain links TRBV7-2 to TRBJ2-3, with TRBD1 as a possible D gene (5 bases). Trimming removed 0 bases at V and 4 bases at J, with 14 bases between. There are 16 residues in the CDR3. The germline gives CDR1 SGHTA, CDR2 FQGNSA. CDR3 sequence reads: CASSLAGTVGPDTQYF. CDR3 coding DNA: TGTGCCAGCAGCTTAGCGGGAACGGTGGGGCCAGATACGCAGTATTTT.

V and J are TRBV7-3 and TRBJ2-1; maybe TRBD2 (6 bases). The V end was cut by 4 bases, the J end by 9 bases, with 13 bases between. Germline V gene lookup returns CDR1 SGHTA and CDR2 FQGTGA. The CDR3 is 13 amino acids. CDR3 sequence: CASSSLALGEQFF. The CDR3 nucleotides are TGTGCCAGCAGCTCCCTAGCGTTAGGTGAGCAGTTCTTC.

J is TRBJ2-3 and V is TRBV7-9; TRBD1 aligns across 9 bases. Losses at the gene ends were 4 bases for V and 1 base for J; bases not matched to a gene: 15. The CDR3 is 19 residues long. Germline CDR1 reads SEHNR; CDR2 reads FQNEAQ (reference sequence). CDR3 DNA sequence: TGTGCCAGCAGCTCGACAGGGGGAGGCTTGGGCGGACGCACAGATACGCAGTATTTT. It specifies CASSSTGGGLGGRTDTQYF. The whole variable domain, remainder taken from reference TRBV7-9 and TRBJ2-3, is DTGVSQNPRHKITKRGQNVTFRCDPISEHNRLYWYRQTLGQGPEFLTYFQNEAQLEKSRLLSDRFSAERPKGSFSTLEIQRTEQGDSAMYLCASSSTGGGLGGRTDTQYFGPGTRLTVL.

The chain combines TRBV5-1 with TRBJ1-5; 8 nucleotides agree with TRBD1. Unmatched junction bases numbered 10, after V lost 4 bases and J lost 7 bases. There are 15 residues in the CDR3. The V gene's germline CDR1 is SGHRS and CDR2 YFSETQ. The CDR3 bases are TGCGCCAGCAGCGCAGAGACAGGGGCCGGACAGCCCCAGCATTTT. Its translation: CASSAETGAGQPQHF.

The rearrangement joins TRBV9 to TRBJ2-2; no clear D gene. CDR1 SGDLS and CDR2 YYNGEE come from the germline V gene. Trimming cost V 5 bases and J 2 bases, with 7 bases left between them. The CDR3 is 13 residues long. DNA of the CDR3: TGTGCCAGCAGTACACCAAACACCGGGGAGCTGTTTTTT. Translated, it gives CASSTPNTGELFF.

The rearrangement links TRBV5-1 to TRBJ2-1, with 9 bases identical to TRBD2. Trimming took 6 bases from V and 7 from J; bases not matched to a gene: 8. The CDR3 is made up of 14 amino acids. From germline, CDR1 is SGHRS and CDR2 YFSETQ. The CDR3 coding sequence is TGCGCCAGCACTGTGAGTAGCGGGAGTAATGAGCAGTTCTTC. This gives the protein CASTVSSGSNEQFF.

This clone is a singleton in its sample. This chain links TRBV10-3 with TRBJ1-2; 12 bases line up with TRBD1. The CDR3 loop spans 16 amino acids. Trimming at V came to 4 bases and at J to 8 bases, leaving 11 bases not matched to a gene. Germline V gives CDR1 ENHRY, CDR2 SYGVKD. The CDR3 bases are TGTGCCATCAGTGCCGACCCGGGACAGGGGGCGGAAGGCTACACCTTC. This translates into CAISADPGQGAEGYTF.

The V gene is TRBV5-1, the J gene TRBJ1-1; TRBD1 might be the D (6 bases). Germline assignment: CDR1 SGHRS and CDR2 YFSETQ. The V gene lost 0 bases and the J gene lost 5 bases, with 11 bases spanning the gap. This CDR3 is 14 amino acids long. CDR3 DNA: TGCGCCAGCAGCTTGGCCACAGGGAAGACTGAAGCTTTCTTT. Its protein product is CASSLATGKTEAFF. The full variable domain, completed using reference TRBV5-1 and TRBJ1-1, is KAGVTQTPRYLIKTRGQQVTLSCSPISGHRSVSWYQQTPGQGLQFLFEYFSETQRNKGNFPGRFSGRQFSNSRSEMNVSTLELGDSALYLCASSLATGKTEAFFGQGTRLTVV.

This clone was picked up a small number of times. The chain couples TRBV6-1 to TRBJ1-2, with 10 bases identical to TRBD1. The CDR3 has 12 residues. Germline V gives CDR1 MNHNS, CDR2 SASEGT. Trimming cost V 5 bases and J 8 bases; bases outside gene matches: 2. The CDR3, as DNA: TGTGCCAGCAGTTGGGACAGGGGAGGCTACACCTTC. It encodes CASSWDRGGYTF.

CDR3 nucleotide sequence: TGTGCCAGCAGCCTACAAGGAGTCGCGAACACCGGGGAGCTGTTTTTT. Protein product: CASSLQGVANTGELFF. This chain links TRBV7-9 with TRBJ2-2; D remains ambiguous. Trimming cost V 5 bases and J 0 bases, with 13 bases left between them. This CDR3 comprises 16 residues. The germline V gene encodes CDR1 SEHNR and CDR2 FQNEAQ (reference sequence).

Concerning this clone: At the DNA level, this CDR3 is encoded by other sequences in the same sample as well. V usage is TRBV28 and J usage is TRBJ1-5; TRBD1 matches at 8 bases. Trimming took 5 bases from V and 4 from J; bases not matched to a gene: 7. The CDR3 is made up of 15 amino acids. Per the germline V gene, CDR1 is MDHEN and CDR2 is SYDVKM. The CDR3 loop reads CASSLTGVGNQPQHF. The CDR3 nucleotides are TGTGCCAGCAGTCTGACAGGGGTTGGGAATCAGCCCCAGCATTTT.

The J gene is TRBJ2-5, the V gene TRBV2, with 7 bases aligning to TRBD1. From germline, CDR1 is SNHLY and CDR2 FYNNEI. This CDR3 comprises 15 residues. V lost 5 bases, J lost 1 base, and 7 bases stayed unmatched. The CDR3 DNA reads as TGTGCCAGCAGTACTGGGGGACAGCTCCAAGAGACCCAGTACTTC. It encodes CASSTGGQLQETQYF.

This clone was detected once. The rearrangement uses TRBV5-1 and TRBJ2-2; TRBD2 might be the D (6 bases). Trimming shortened V by 4 bases and J by 3 bases, and 16 bases separated the two germline ends. The length of the CDR3 is 16 residues. Germline V gene sequence: CDR1 SGHRS, CDR2 YFSETQ. CDR3 in DNA: TGCGCCAGCAGCCTGGAAGTCGGGGGAGACACCGGGGAGCTGTTTTTT. It yields the protein CASSLEVGGDTGELFF.

The V and J genes are TRBV7-3 and TRBJ2-1, with TRBD2 as a possible D gene (5 bases). In germline, CDR1 is SGHTA, CDR2 FQGTGA. V was shortened by 3 bases and J by 13 bases, with 16 bases between the two germline ends. The CDR3 has 13 amino acids. The CDR3 sequence is CASSFGEPGIQFF. The CDR3, as DNA: TGTGCCAGCAGCTTTGGGGAGCCTGGGATACAGTTCTTC.

Of note for this clone: The identical CDR3 is also encoded by other nucleotide sequences in the sample. Here the CDR3 reads CASSLDRGSGEQYF. The CDR3 bases are TGTGCCAGCAGCTTAGATCGCGGGAGCGGCGAGCAGTACTTC. The chain couples TRBV11-2 to TRBJ2-7; 7 nucleotides match TRBD2. The length of the CDR3 is 14 residues. V lost 0 bases, J lost 6 bases, and 5 bases stayed unmatched. Germline V lookup: CDR1 SGHAT, CDR2 FQNNGV.

V is TRBV7-9 and J is TRBJ2-2; the match to TRBD2 covers 9 bases. The CDR3 spans 16 residues. The V and J ends lost 1 base and 2 bases, in that order; junction bases with no gene match: 2. The germline CDR1 and CDR2 sequences are SEHNR and FQNEAQ (reference sequence). The CDR3 region has the DNA TGTGCCAGCAGCTTAGGACTAGCGGCAAACACCGGGGAGCTGTTTTTT. Translated: CASSLGLAANTGELFF.

The chain has TRBV28 and TRBJ2-1, with a tentative D call TRBD2 (5 bases). V was clipped by 6 bases and J by 4 bases, with 19 bases between them. CDR1 is MDHEN, CDR2 SYDVKM, per germline. This CDR3 contains 16 residues. The CDR3 nucleotides read TGTGCCAGCAGGGGGAGCACCCCCGGCGCGTACAATGAGCAGTTCTTC. This gives the protein CASRGSTPGAYNEQFF.

Many counts were recorded for this clone. The same CDR3 can be traced to other DNA sequences in this sample. The chain links TRBV28 to TRBJ2-4; D call uncertain. CDR3 length: 16 amino acids. V was clipped by 1 base and J by 0 bases, with 10 bases between them. The germline V gene encodes CDR1 MDHEN and CDR2 SYDVKM. The CDR3 loop reads CASSLSRSLAKNIQYF. In DNA form, the CDR3 reads TGTGCCAGCAGTTTATCGCGCTCACTAGCCAAAAACATTCAGTACTTC.

This chain uses TRBV4-2 with TRBJ1-1; D possibly corresponds to TRBD1 (5 bases). V lost 3 bases and J 1 base, leaving 15 bases between the germline ends. CDR3 size: 16 residues. Germline V gives CDR1 LGHNA, CDR2 YNFKEQ. The CDR3 DNA follows: TGTGCCAGCAGCCAGCCAGCCCCGGGACGGAACACTGAAGCTTTCTTT. Its protein is CASSQPAPGRNTEAFF.

This clone was recorded only once. This chain connects TRBV5-6 to TRBJ1-1, with D possibly being TRBD1 (5 bases). V was clipped by 1 base and J by 4 bases, with 14 bases between them. In germline, CDR1 is SGHDT, CDR2 YYEEEE. CDR3 length: 15 residues. The CDR3 region is CASSLYSGHPTEAFF. CDR3 in DNA: TGTGCCAGCAGCTTGTATTCGGGGCATCCCACTGAAGCTTTCTTT.

The rearrangement joins TRBV9 to TRBJ1-3, with D uncertain. The germline gives CDR1 SGDLS, CDR2 YYNGEE. V lost 4 bases, J lost 8 bases, and 16 bases lay in between. The CDR3 is 14 amino acids. DNA for the CDR3: TGTGCCAGCAGCCCCCAGTCCGGGTTAGACACCATATATTTT. Protein product: CASSPQSGLDTIYF.

In nucleotides, the CDR3 is TGTGCCAGCAGGCCGTTACGGGGACAGGGAGGGAGAAACACTGAAGCTTTCTTT. Translating it yields CASRPLRGQGGRNTEAFF. The chain uses TRBV28 and TRBJ1-1; 9 bases are shared with TRBD1. Germline CDR1 reads MDHEN; CDR2 reads SYDVKM. V lost 6 bases to trimming and J lost 2 bases; unmatched junction nucleotides: 16. This CDR3 is built from 18 residues. Drawing the rest from reference TRBV28 and TRBJ1-1, the complete variable domain is DVKVTQSSRYLVKRTGEKVFLECVQDMDHENMFWYRQDPGLGLRLIYFSYDVKMKEKGDIPEGYSVSREKKERFSLILESASTNQTSMYLCASRPLRGQGGRNTEAFFGQGTRLTVV.